This entry lists 30 T cell receptor beta chains sequenced from one sample in a study of vaccination effects on CD4 cells after COVID-19. Ahead of sequencing, the ViraFEST assay grew antigen-specific CD4+ T cells using viral peptide pools. When around 10 days of culture had elapsed, CD4+ T cells were isolated. The infection with SARS-CoV-2 (confirmed by PCR) occurred in this person between March and December 2020. No cognate antigen is known for these TCRs. Generated by immunoSEQ multiplex PCR, the TCRdb table keeps only in-frame clones and is missing some. Found here are about 70,000 clones, around 70% of them singletons; the top ten hold less than 6.5%. The sample here was CD4+ T cells from PBMCs cultured with HIV peptides, taken before COVID-19 vaccination. Subset noted: HIV-1 Nef peptide pool negative control/reference culture. These receptors came from a human donor who had a prior SARS-CoV-2 infection.

The chain couples TRBV5-4 to TRBJ2-1; 9 bases match TRBD1. Germline V lookup: CDR1 SGHNT, CDR2 YYREEE (reference sequence). The CDR3 is 16 amino acids. Trimming took 0 bases from V and 7 from J; bases not matched to a gene: 8. The CDR3 spells CASSLVGTGFGNEQFF. For the CDR3, the DNA is TGTGCCAGCAGCTTGGTTGGGACAGGGTTCGGTAATGAGCAGTTCTTC.

V gene TRBV5-4 combines with J gene TRBJ2-2, with 8 bases that match TRBD2. This CDR3 region has 16 residues. J gave up 4 bases and V 0 bases, and 5 bases lay outside the gene matches. The germline CDR1 and CDR2 sequences are SGHNT and YYREEE (reference sequence). The CDR3 here is CASSLANGRVTGELFF. As DNA, the CDR3 is TGTGCCAGCAGCTTGGCGAACGGGAGGGTCACCGGGGAGCTGTTTTTT.

This clone was observed a few times. The chain couples TRBV11-2 to TRBJ2-1; 14 nucleotides line up with TRBD2. This CDR3 region has 16 residues. V was clipped by 5 bases and J by 7 bases; unmatched bases: 7. Germline CDR1 SGHAT, CDR2 FQNNGV. The CDR3 region is CASSTLGLAGGNEQFF. CDR3 in DNA: TGTGCCAGCAGCACCCTCGGACTAGCGGGGGGAAATGAGCAGTTCTTC.

The chain carries TRBV2 and TRBJ2-5, with TRBD2 identical over 13 bases. Germline V gene lookup returns CDR1 SNHLY and CDR2 FYNNEI. J lost 11 bases, V lost 7 bases, and 7 bases had no gene match. There are 13 residues in the CDR3. The CDR3 DNA reads as TGTGCCAGCACCGAGACTAGCGGGGGGTCTCAGTACTTC. Amino acid sequence: CASTETSGGSQYF.

The V call is TRBV6-5, the J call TRBJ2-7; no clear D. With 6 bases removed from V and 1 base from J, the gap between germline ends came to 13 bases. Germline V gives CDR1 MNHEY, CDR2 SVGAGI. The length of the CDR3 is 14 residues. In DNA, the CDR3 is TGTGCCAGCAGCCAGGCTCACCAATCCTACGAGCAGTACTTC. It specifies CASSQAHQSYEQYF.

Turning to this clone: The junction shows a germline mismatch at one end, possibly a read error. V and J are TRBV18 and TRBJ2-7, with D perhaps being TRBD1 or TRBD2 (5 bases each). This CDR3 is built from 17 residues. Per germline, CDR1 KGHSH and CDR2 LQKENI. The DNA for the CDR3 is TGTGCCAGCTCACCCGGGACGCCGGGCTGGGGTTCCTCCGAGCAGTACTTC. Amino acid sequence: CASSPGTPGWGSSEQYF.

The rearrangement joins TRBV7-2 to TRBJ2-5; D could derive from TRBD1 or TRBD2 (6 bases each). Per the germline V gene, CDR1 is SGHTA and CDR2 is FQGNSA. This CDR3 region has 16 residues. V shed 2 bases and J shed 4 bases, with 17 bases lying between them. CDR3 region: CASSLKGARGLETQYF. Written as DNA, the CDR3 is TGTGCCAGCAGCTTAAAAGGGGCCCGGGGGCTAGAGACCCAGTACTTC.

V usage is TRBV4-2 and J usage is TRBJ2-1, with D tentatively TRBD1 (5 bases). This CDR3 has 11 amino acids. Looked up from germline, CDR1 is LGHNA and CDR2 is YNFKEQ. V lost 0 bases, J lost 12 bases, and 6 bases lay in between. The CDR3 DNA sequence: TGTGCCAGCAGCCAAGAAGGGGTGCAGTTCTTC. Its translation is CASSQEGVQFF.

This clone was observed a handful of times. V is TRBV7-9 and J is TRBJ1-6, with D possibly TRBD1 on 5 matching bases. The germline V gene has CDR1 SEHNR and CDR2 FQNEAQ (reference sequence). CDR3 length: 13 amino acids. V gave up 7 bases and J gave up 9 bases, with 13 bases separating them. The CDR3: CASTSRGASPLHF. The CDR3 bases are TGTGCCAGCACCTCGAGGGGCGCTTCACCCCTCCACTTT. The entire variable domain, with the rest obtained from reference TRBV7-9 and TRBJ1-6, is as follows: DTGVSQNPRHKITKRGQNVTFRCDPISEHNRLYWYRQTLGQGPEFLTYFQNEAQLEKSRLLSDRFSAERPKGSFSTLEIQRTEQGDSAMYLCASTSRGASPLHFGNGTRLTVT.

V and J are TRBV3-1 (or the pseudogene TRBV3-2) and TRBJ1-4; D is possibly TRBD1 (5 bases). With 4 bases removed from V and 7 bases from J, the gap between germline ends came to 13 bases. There are 14 residues in the CDR3. Germline V gives CDR1 LGHDT, CDR2 YNNKEL (reference sequence). The CDR3: CASSLPGDPEKLFF. CDR3 in DNA: TGTGCCAGCAGCCTACCGGGGGATCCTGAAAAACTGTTTTTT.

V usage is TRBV6-1 and J usage is TRBJ2-2; no clear D. The CDR3 length is 11 residues. The germline V and J ends were trimmed by 5 bases and 6 bases, with 4 bases remaining between them. The V gene's germline CDR1 is MNHNS and CDR2 SASEGT. The CDR3 here is CASSQSGELFF. The CDR3 DNA follows: TGTGCCAGCAGTCAGTCCGGGGAGCTGTTTTTT.

The rearrangement joins TRBV2 to TRBJ2-7, with unresolved D. Trimming stripped 7 bases from V and 0 bases from J, with 10 bases between. Germline V gene sequence: CDR1 SNHLY, CDR2 FYNNEI. This CDR3 is 13 amino acids long. The DNA for the CDR3 is TGTGCCAGCATTTACGGAACCTCCTACGAGCAGTACTTC. This translates into CASIYGTSYEQYF.

The chain has TRBV7-3 and TRBJ2-3; D gene ambiguous. The V gene's germline CDR1 is SGHTA and CDR2 FQGTGA. This CDR3 has 16 residues. V lost 2 bases to trimming and J lost 5 bases, with 17 bases between them. CDR3 region: CASSLLGGGIQDTQYF. In nucleotides, the CDR3 is TGTGCCAGCAGCTTATTAGGCGGTGGGATTCAAGATACGCAGTATTTT. Combining the CDR3 with reference TRBV7-3 and TRBJ2-3 gives the whole variable domain GAGVSQTPSNKVTEKGKYVELRCDPISGHTALYWYRQSLGQGPEFLIYFQGTGAADDSGLPNDRFFAVRPEGSVSTLKIQRTERGDSAVYLCASSLLGGGIQDTQYFGPGTRLTVL.

The chain carries TRBV7-2 and TRBJ2-1; 10 bases are shared with TRBD2. V shed 6 bases, J shed 9 bases, and the junction held 17 bases outside the gene matches. Per germline, CDR1 SGHTA and CDR2 FQGNSA. This CDR3 is 17 amino acids long. The CDR3 nucleotides read TGTGCCAGCAGGTGGACGTCCTGGACTAGCGGAGGTCCTGAGCAGTTCTTC. It is translated as CASRWTSWTSGGPEQFF.

The chain links TRBV5-6 to TRBJ1-2; 12 bases fit TRBD1. Germline CDR1 is SGHDT and CDR2 is YYEEEE. The CDR3 is made up of 16 amino acids. V was pared by 5 bases and J by 6 bases, with 11 bases of the junction left unmatched. CDR3 loop: CASSSRWGQGAHGYTF. CDR3 nucleotides: TGTGCCAGCAGTTCCCGCTGGGGACAGGGGGCGCATGGCTACACCTTC.

The chain uses TRBV11-2 and TRBJ2-5; D may be TRBD2 (6 bases). CDR1 is SGHAT, CDR2 FQNNGV, per germline. The germline V and J ends were trimmed by 5 bases and 3 bases, with 10 bases remaining between them. The length of the CDR3 is 13 residues. In DNA form, the CDR3 reads TGTGCCAGCAGCCGCTGGGGGGAAGAGACCCAGTACTTC. It specifies CASSRWGEETQYF.

The chain is built from TRBV11-3 and TRBJ2-1; D perhaps matches TRBD1 (6 bases). V lost 5 bases and J lost 0, with 14 bases in between. The CDR3 runs 16 residues. Germline CDR1 SGHNT, CDR2 YENEEA. In nucleotides, the CDR3 is TGTGCCAGCAGCAAAGAAGGGGGAGTCTCCTACAATGAGCAGTTCTTC. Protein product: CASSKEGGVSYNEQFF. Together with reference TRBV11-3 and TRBJ2-1, the CDR3 gives the full variable domain: EAGVVQSPRYKIIEKKQPVAFWCNPISGHNTLYWYLQNLGQGPELLIRYENEEAVDDSQLPKDRFSAERLKGVDSTLKIQPAELGDSAVYLCASSKEGGVSYNEQFFGPGTRLTVL.

The chain combines TRBV18 with TRBJ1-2, with 8 bases identical to TRBD1. J lost 10 bases, V lost 6 bases, and 13 bases had no gene match. From germline, CDR1 is KGHSH and CDR2 LQKENI. The CDR3 contains 14 residues. The CDR3 nucleotides are TGTGCCAGCTCTCCTACAGGGGGTACAACATACTACACCTTC. Translation gives CASSPTGGTTYYTF.

This chain uses TRBV7-9 with TRBJ2-5; unclear D gene. Deletions cut 5 bases from V and 0 bases from J, with 13 bases between. Germline CDR1 reads SEHNR; CDR2 reads FQNEAQ (reference sequence). The CDR3 is made up of 15 amino acids. The CDR3 coding sequence is TGTGCCAGCAGCGCCCGGGCAGCGTACCAAGAGACCCAGTACTTC. Its protein product is CASSARAAYQETQYF.

The gene calls are TRBV2 and TRBJ2-1, with 13 positions matching TRBD2. CDR1 and CDR2 (germline): SNHLY, FYNNEI. The CDR3 sequence is 15 residues long. V was pared by 5 bases and J by 10 bases, with 8 bases of the junction left unmatched. As DNA, the CDR3 is TGTGCCAGCAGTCAACTCGGGACTAGCGGGACCGAGCAGTTCTTC. Its protein is CASSQLGTSGTEQFF.

The chain carries TRBV12-3 or TRBV12-4 and TRBJ2-7; D gene uncertain. Trimming stripped 2 bases from V and 9 bases from J, with 14 bases between. This CDR3 is 13 amino acids long. CDR3 sequence: CASSLRVHLGQYF. In DNA, the CDR3 is TGTGCCAGCAGTTTAAGGGTCCACTTAGGGCAGTACTTC.

The chain employs TRBV5-5 and TRBJ2-7; no clear D gene. Germline CDR1 and CDR2: SGHKS and YYEKEE (reference sequence). The CDR3 loop spans 13 amino acids. Trimming removed 0 bases from V and 4 bases from J, with 8 bases in between. The CDR3 reads CASSLVKGYEQYF. DNA for the CDR3: TGTGCCAGCAGCTTGGTAAAAGGTTACGAGCAGTACTTC.

This sequence joins TRBV7-2 and TRBJ1-2; the D is unclear. Germline V gives CDR1 SGHTA, CDR2 FQGNSA. The V end was cut by 1 base, the J end by 4 bases, with 4 bases between. The CDR3 spans 12 residues. The chain's CDR3 is CASSLVSYGYTF. The CDR3 bases are TGTGCCAGCAGCTTAGTCAGCTATGGCTACACCTTC.

This sequence joins TRBV7-2 and TRBJ2-3; 8 nucleotides agree with TRBD2. V trimming: 5 bases; J trimming: 3 bases; junction bases outside the gene matches: 4. The CDR3 is 14 amino acids. The V gene's germline CDR1 is SGHTA and CDR2 FQGNSA. The CDR3 DNA reads TGTGCCAGCAGCCGTGCGGGAGGTACAGATACGCAGTATTTT. Amino acid sequence: CASSRAGGTDTQYF.

This clone has just a few counts. The chain is built from TRBV5-6 and TRBJ2-7, with D possibly TRBD1 on 6 matching bases. CDR3 length: 14 amino acids. The V gene lost 0 bases and the J gene lost 2 bases, with 9 bases spanning the gap. The V gene's germline CDR1 is SGHDT and CDR2 YYEEEE. The CDR3, as DNA: TGTGCCAGCAGCTTGGGGGACAACACCTACGAGCAGTACTTC. It codes for CASSLGDNTYEQYF.

This chain uses TRBV5-1 with TRBJ2-1; TRBD1 is a possible D gene (6 bases). This CDR3 is 15 amino acids long. V was trimmed by 4 bases and J by 5 bases, leaving 16 bases between them. Germline V CDR1 and CDR2: SGHRS, YFSETQ. The CDR3 sequence is CASSTTGTYNNEQFF. CDR3 bases: TGCGCCAGCAGCACGACCGGGACATATAACAATGAGCAGTTCTTC.

The chain carries TRBV18 and TRBJ1-1; D is perhaps TRBD1 (6 bases). CDR1 and CDR2 from the germline V gene are KGHSH and LQKENI. The CDR3 runs 14 residues. Trimming took off 8 bases at V and 0 bases at J, with 13 bases between the two ends. This chain's CDR3 is CASGVTGLNTEAFF. The CDR3 DNA is TGTGCCAGCGGGGTAACAGGGCTGAACACTGAAGCTTTCTTT.

The chain employs TRBV5-1 and TRBJ2-5; weak D call: TRBD1 (5 bases). The CDR3 is 14 residues long. V lost 5 bases and J lost 5, with 16 bases in between. Germline CDR1 is SGHRS and CDR2 is YFSETQ. CDR3: CASSSGAIGETQYF. The CDR3 DNA follows: TGCGCCAGCAGTTCTGGGGCCATAGGTGAGACCCAGTACTTC.

This clone was observed a handful of times. J is TRBJ2-5 and V is TRBV20-1; D uncertain. V lost 3 bases and J 4 bases, leaving 6 bases between the germline ends. The CDR3 contains 11 residues. CDR1 is DFQATT, CDR2 SNEGSKA, per germline (reference sequence). The CDR3 is CSASLGETQYF. As DNA, the CDR3 is TGCAGTGCTAGCCTGGGAGAGACCCAGTACTTC.

V usage is TRBV9 and J usage is TRBJ1-1; a weak D match, TRBD1 (5 bases). V shed 4 bases and J shed 1 base, with 17 bases lying between them. The CDR3 runs 16 residues. Germline V CDR1 and CDR2: SGDLS, YYNGEE. The CDR3 DNA reads TGTGCCAGCAGCTCGAGGGAGGGGTTTCAGAACACTGAAGCTTTCTTT. This codes for CASSSREGFQNTEAFF.